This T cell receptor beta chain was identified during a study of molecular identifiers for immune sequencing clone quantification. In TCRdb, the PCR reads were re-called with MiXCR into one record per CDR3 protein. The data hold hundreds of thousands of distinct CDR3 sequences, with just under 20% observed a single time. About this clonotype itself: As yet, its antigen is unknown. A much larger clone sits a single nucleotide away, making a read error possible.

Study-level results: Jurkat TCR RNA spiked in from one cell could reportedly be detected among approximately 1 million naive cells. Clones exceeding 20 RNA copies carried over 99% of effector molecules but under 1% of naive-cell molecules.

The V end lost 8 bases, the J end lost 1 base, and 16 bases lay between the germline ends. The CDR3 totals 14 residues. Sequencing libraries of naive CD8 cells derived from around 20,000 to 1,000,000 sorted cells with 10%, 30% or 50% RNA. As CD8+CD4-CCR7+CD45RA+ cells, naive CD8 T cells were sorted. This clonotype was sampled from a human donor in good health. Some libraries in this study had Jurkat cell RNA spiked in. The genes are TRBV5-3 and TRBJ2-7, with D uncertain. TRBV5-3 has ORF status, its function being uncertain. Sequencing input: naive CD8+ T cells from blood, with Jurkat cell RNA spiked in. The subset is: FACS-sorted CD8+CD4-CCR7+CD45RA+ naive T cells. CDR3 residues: CASGLGQRSYEQYF. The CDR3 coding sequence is TGTGCCAGCGGCTTGGGCCAGCGATCCTACGAGCAGTACTTC.